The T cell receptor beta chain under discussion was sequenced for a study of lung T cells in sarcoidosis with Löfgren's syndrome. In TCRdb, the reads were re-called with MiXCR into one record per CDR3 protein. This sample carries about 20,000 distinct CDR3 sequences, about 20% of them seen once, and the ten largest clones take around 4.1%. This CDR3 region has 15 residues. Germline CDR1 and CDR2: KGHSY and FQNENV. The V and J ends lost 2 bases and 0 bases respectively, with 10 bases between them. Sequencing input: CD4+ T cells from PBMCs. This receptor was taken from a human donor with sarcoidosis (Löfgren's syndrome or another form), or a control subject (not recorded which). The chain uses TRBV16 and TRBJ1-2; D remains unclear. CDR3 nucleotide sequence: TGTGCCAGCAGCCAAGCGTCAGCGGCTAACTATGGCTACACCTTC. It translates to CASSQASAANYGYTF.